Presented here are 23 T cell receptor beta chains from one specimen sequenced in a study of blood T cell repertoires in COVID-19. Profiling relied on immunoSEQ multiplex PCR, and the TCRdb table lists in-frame clones only, not all of them. Among approximately 93,000 clones listed, 75% to 90% were seen once. The sample consisted of peripheral blood. The origin of the receptors is a man in his forties or fifties with active or convalescent COVID-19.

The chain joins TRBV29-1 to TRBJ2-7, with a possible D match to TRBD2 (6 bases). The CDR3 sequence is 13 residues long. V was trimmed by 4 bases and J by 3 bases, leaving 13 bases between them. Per germline, CDR1 SQVTM and CDR2 ANQGSEA. The CDR3 spells CSVVTGESYEQYF. DNA for the CDR3: TGCAGCGTTGTAACGGGGGAGAGCTACGAGCAGTACTTC.

This clone was seen only once. The chain recombines TRBV19 with TRBJ1-5; 7 positions match TRBD1. Germline CDR1 and CDR2: LNHDA and SQIVND (reference sequence). CDR3 length equals 12 residues. J was trimmed by 7 bases and V by 8 bases; bases with no gene match: 5. Here the CDR3 DNA reads TGTGCCAGTGCCGACAGGGCCCAGCCCCAGCATTTT. It encodes CASADRAQPQHF.

J is TRBJ2-5 and V is TRBV27, with 8 bases aligning to TRBD1. Germline V gene data show CDR1 as MNHEY and CDR2 as SMNVEV (reference sequence). The length of the CDR3 is 13 residues. Trimming at V came to 2 bases and at J to 4 bases, leaving 0 bases not matched to a gene. CDR3 in DNA: TGTGCCAGCAGTTTACAGGGGGCAGAGACCCAGTACTTC. Translation gives CASSLQGAETQYF.

This chain links TRBV11-2 with TRBJ2-2; 7 bases map to TRBD1. V lost 5 bases and J lost 4; bases outside the gene matches: 7. The V gene's germline CDR1 is SGHAT and CDR2 FQNNGV. The CDR3 is 15 amino acids. The CDR3 DNA reads TGTGCCAGCAGCCGAGGGACAGACCTCACCGGGGAGCTGTTTTTT. It translates to CASSRGTDLTGELFF.

The V call is TRBV7-2, the J call TRBJ2-7, with D unclear. The length of the CDR3 is 12 residues. V was trimmed by 2 bases and J by 4 bases, leaving 6 bases between them. In germline, CDR1 is SGHTA, CDR2 FQGNSA. CDR3 loop: CASSLTVYEQYF. The CDR3, as DNA: TGTGCCAGCAGCTTAACGGTGTACGAGCAGTACTTC.

The chain employs TRBV5-1 and TRBJ2-3, with 13 bases lining up with TRBD2. CDR3 length: 18 residues. Germline-derived CDR1 and CDR2 are SGHRS and YFSETQ. V trimming: 4 bases; J trimming: 3 bases; junction bases outside the gene matches: 11. The CDR3 reads CASSLTGTSGIGTDTQYF. In DNA, the CDR3 is TGCGCCAGCAGCCTGACGGGGACTAGCGGGATAGGTACAGATACGCAGTATTTT.

The chain couples TRBV6-6 to TRBJ2-7; D not resolved. Germline CDR1 reads MNHNY; CDR2 reads SVGAGI (reference sequence). The V end lost 0 bases, the J end lost 1 base, and 4 bases lay between the germline ends. There are 13 residues in the CDR3. The CDR3 DNA sequence: TGTGCCAGCAGTTACTCCCTATCCTACGAGCAGTACTTC. Protein product: CASSYSLSYEQYF.

The chain links TRBV19 to TRBJ2-5, with a tentative D call TRBD2 (6 bases). This CDR3 is built from 17 residues. Germline-derived CDR1 and CDR2 are LNHDA and SQIVND (reference sequence). Trimming removed 3 bases from V and 5 bases from J, with 22 bases in between. In DNA form, the CDR3 reads TGTGCCAGTAGTATCGGCAACCGGCGGGGAGTGGGGGAGACCCAGTACTTC. Residues: CASSIGNRRGVGETQYF.

This clone was counted a few times. The chain recombines TRBV24-1 with TRBJ2-1; 15 nucleotides align to TRBD2. The ends lost 3 bases at V and 10 bases at J; junction bases unmatched: 12. Germline V gene lookup returns CDR1 KGHDR and CDR2 SFDVKD. CDR3 length: 18 amino acids. CDR3 amino acids: CATSDPGTSGGIQGEQFF. The CDR3 DNA reads as TGTGCCACCAGTGATCCCGGGACTAGCGGGGGGATCCAAGGGGAGCAGTTCTTC.

The chain recombines TRBV6-1 with TRBJ1-6, with D maybe TRBD1 (5 bases). This CDR3 has 15 amino acids. V was trimmed by 2 bases and J by 7 bases, leaving 12 bases between them. Germline CDR1 reads MNHNS; CDR2 reads SASEGT. CDR3 DNA: TGTGCCAGCAGTGAACTAGGGGCAGGCAATTCACCCCTCCACTTT. As protein: CASSELGAGNSPLHF.

J is TRBJ1-1 and V is TRBV19; 7 nucleotides agree with TRBD1. After removal of 4 bases from V and 5 bases from J, the junction contained 7 bases not matched to a gene. The CDR3 extends over 14 amino acids. CDR1 and CDR2 from the germline V gene are LNHDA and SQIVND (reference sequence). This CDR3 reads CASSTQGGGTEAFF. The DNA of the CDR3 is TGTGCCAGTAGTACCCAGGGGGGTGGAACTGAAGCTTTCTTT.

The chain is built from TRBV2 and TRBJ2-5; the match to TRBD2 covers 7 bases. The CDR3 covers 12 residues. The J segment lost 4 bases and the V segment lost 7 bases, leaving 3 bases of the junction unmatched. CDR1 and CDR2 from the germline V gene are SNHLY and FYNNEI. CDR3 DNA: TGTGCCAGCAAGACTAGCCCAGAGACCCAGTACTTC. Translating gives CASKTSPETQYF.

This rearrangement joins TRBV6-5 to TRBJ1-6; D remains ambiguous. This CDR3 is built from 12 residues. CDR1 MNHEY and CDR2 SVGAGI come from the germline V gene. V was trimmed by 5 bases and J by 7 bases, leaving 6 bases between them. The CDR3 spells CASSIRNSPLHF. The CDR3 DNA follows: TGTGCCAGCAGTATCAGAAATTCACCCCTCCACTTT.

The rearrangement joins TRBV12-2 to TRBJ1-1. TRBV12-2 is a listed pseudogene. The CDR3 loop spans 12 amino acids. CDR3: CASRSLPTEAFF. CDR3 bases: TGTGCAAGTCGCTCTCTACCCACTGAAGCTTTCTTT.

The CDR3 bases are TGTGCCAGCAGAGACAGGGTAGAGTTCACTGAAGCTTTCTTT. Translated: CASRDRVEFTEAFF. The chain combines TRBV19 with TRBJ1-1; TRBD1 matches 7 bases. J gave up 4 bases and V 9 bases, and 11 bases lay outside the gene matches. Germline V lookup: CDR1 LNHDA, CDR2 SQIVND (reference sequence). This CDR3 is 14 amino acids long.

V gene TRBV6-5 combines with J gene TRBJ2-7, with D perhaps TRBD2 (6 bases). V lost 5 bases, J lost 6 bases, and 17 bases lay in between. Germline V gene lookup returns CDR1 MNHEY and CDR2 SVGAGI. This CDR3 has 14 amino acids. CDR3 region: CASSRKGGPLEQYF. DNA for the CDR3: TGTGCCAGCAGTCGTAAGGGAGGCCCCCTCGAGCAGTACTTC.

This clone has just one count. The chain uses TRBV30 and TRBJ1-4, with TRBD1 matching 10 bases. J lost 4 bases, V lost 5 bases, and 7 bases had no gene match. The CDR3 sequence is 15 residues long. From germline, CDR1 is GTSNPN and CDR2 SVGIG (reference sequence). The CDR3: CAWGTGAPFNEKLFF. The DNA of the CDR3 is TGTGCCTGGGGGACAGGGGCACCTTTTAATGAAAAACTGTTTTTT.

The chain is built from TRBV25-1 and TRBJ1-2, with 8 bases identical to TRBD1. After removal of 5 bases from V and 4 bases from J, the junction contained 3 bases not matched to a gene. The germline V gene encodes CDR1 MGHDK and CDR2 SYGVNS. The CDR3 runs 13 residues. Written as DNA, the CDR3 is TGTGCCAGCAGTTCGGGACAGGCCTATGGCTACACCTTC. This gives the protein CASSSGQAYGYTF.

The chain recombines TRBV7-6 with TRBJ1-1; 7 bases are shared with TRBD1. This CDR3 contains 15 residues. Germline trimming cut 4 bases from V and 7 bases from J; bases unmatched to any gene: 12. Germline loops: CDR1 SGHVS, CDR2 FNYEAQ. The CDR3 sequence is CASSSNQGDRGEAFF. The CDR3 DNA is TGTGCCAGCAGCTCCAACCAGGGGGATAGGGGTGAAGCTTTCTTT.

The rearrangement uses TRBV20-1 and TRBJ2-7, with a tentative D call TRBD1 (6 bases). The germline V gene has CDR1 DFQATT and CDR2 SNEGSKA (reference sequence). The CDR3 is made up of 12 amino acids. With 3 bases removed from V and 7 bases from J, the gap between germline ends came to 13 bases. The CDR3 reads CSASYRVGEQYF. The CDR3 nucleotides are TGCAGTGCTAGTTACAGGGTCGGGGAGCAGTACTTC.

The chain uses TRBV6-5 and TRBJ1-3, with D perhaps TRBD1 (6 bases). This CDR3 is built from 15 residues. From germline, CDR1 is MNHEY and CDR2 SVGAGI. Between the trimmed V and J ends, which lost 6 bases and 7 bases, there was a span of 19 bases. The CDR3 here is CASSTLTGFSNTIYF. In DNA, the CDR3 is TGTGCCAGCAGCACACTAACAGGGTTCTCGAACACCATATATTTT.

V is TRBV6-1 and J is TRBJ1-5; D is undetermined. This CDR3 is 14 amino acids long. Trimming cost V 2 bases and J 0 bases, with 5 bases left between them. Per the germline V gene, CDR1 is MNHNS and CDR2 is SASEGT. The CDR3 nucleotides are TGTGCCAGCAGTGAACAGTCTAGCAATCAGCCCCAGCATTTT. It translates to CASSEQSSNQPQHF.

This chain links TRBV12-5 with TRBJ2-1; 7 bases align to TRBD1. The germline CDR1 and CDR2 sequences are LGHNT and FRNRAP. J was trimmed by 2 bases and V by 1 base; bases with no gene match: 2. The CDR3 has 15 amino acids. The CDR3 bases are TGTGCTAGTGGTTTGGACAGGGGAACCTACAATGAGCAGTTCTTC. Translation gives CASGLDRGTYNEQFF.